What follows are 15 T cell receptor beta chains derived from one specimen sequenced in a study of radiation and T cells in renal cell carcinoma. Sequenced by immunoSEQ multiplex PCR; TCRdb stores in-frame clones only, minus some. The data contain fewer than 80,000 clones, less than 85% of them singletons. Time point reported: blood 4 weeks post-SBRT, at nephrectomy. The treatment is: 15 Gy SBRT to primary tumor, nephrectomy 4 weeks later. The sample consisted of blood, taken from a patient whose treatment included radiotherapy and nephrectomy. Receptors originate from a woman aged 55-69 years with renal cell carcinoma.

The CDR3 protein is CASSWSSYEQYF. As DNA, the CDR3 is TGTGCCAGCAGCTGGAGCTCCTACGAGCAGTACTTC. V is TRBV7-9 and J is TRBJ2-7; D is unresolved. Trimming pared 4 bases from V and 0 bases from J, leaving 4 bases between. Germline lookup yields CDR1 SEHNR and CDR2 FQNEAQ (reference sequence). This CDR3 region has 12 residues.

This clone was counted only a few times. The V gene is TRBV5-1, the J gene TRBJ1-4, with D uncertain. The CDR3 runs 15 residues. Trimming took off 0 bases at V and 8 bases at J, with 14 bases between the two ends. The germline CDR1 and CDR2 sequences are SGHRS and YFSETQ. Here the CDR3 reads CASSLGAPNGEKLFF. For the CDR3, the DNA is TGCGCCAGCAGCTTGGGGGCCCCAAATGGAGAAAAACTGTTTTTT.

This clone was seen only once. The chain couples TRBV9 to TRBJ2-3, with 7 bases identical to TRBD2. CDR3 length equals 15 residues. CDR1 is SGDLS, CDR2 YYNGEE, per germline. Trimming at V came to 0 bases and at J to 6 bases, leaving 7 bases not matched to a gene. CDR3: CASSVEGLRGDTQYF. The CDR3, as DNA: TGTGCCAGCAGCGTAGAGGGTTTGCGGGGGGATACGCAGTATTTT.

The V gene is TRBV7-9, the J gene TRBJ1-1, with no clear D. This CDR3 contains 14 residues. Trimming shortened V by 5 bases and J by 1 base, and 11 bases separated the two germline ends. Germline V CDR1 and CDR2: SEHNR, FQNEAQ (reference sequence). CDR3 sequence reads: CASSPVPENTEAFF. In DNA, the CDR3 is TGTGCCAGCAGCCCCGTCCCAGAGAACACTGAAGCTTTCTTT. The full variable domain, with the rest looked up from reference TRBV7-9 and TRBJ1-1, is DTGVSQNPRHKITKRGQNVTFRCDPISEHNRLYWYRQTLGQGPEFLTYFQNEAQLEKSRLLSDRFSAERPKGSFSTLEIQRTEQGDSAMYLCASSPVPENTEAFFGQGTRLTVV.

This CDR3 reads CASSRGQTNNSPLHF. In DNA, the CDR3 is TGTGCCAGCAGCCGAGGACAGACTAATAATTCACCCCTCCACTTT. This rearrangement joins TRBV6-6 to TRBJ1-6; TRBD1 might be the D (6 bases). The germline V gene has CDR1 MNHNY and CDR2 SVGAGI (reference sequence). The CDR3 is 15 amino acids. Trimming took 6 bases from V and 5 from J, leaving 14 bases between them.

The CDR3 is CSVEEEVYTEAFF. DNA of the CDR3: TGCAGCGTTGAAGAGGAGGTGTACACTGAAGCTTTCTTT. This chain uses TRBV29-1 with TRBJ1-1, with D uncertain. Germline V lookup: CDR1 SQVTM, CDR2 ANQGSEA. The CDR3 consists of 13 residues. Trimming cost V 0 bases and J 3 bases, with 8 bases left between them.

This clone occurred a few times. The chain uses TRBV6-1 and TRBJ2-7; TRBD1 is a possible D gene (5 bases). The CDR3 extends over 12 amino acids. The V and J ends lost 10 bases and 4 bases respectively, with 14 bases between them. From germline, CDR1 is MNHNS and CDR2 SASEGT. The CDR3 region is CATQWAGYEQYF. The DNA of the CDR3 is TGTGCCACCCAGTGGGCAGGGTACGAGCAGTACTTC.

The rearrangement links TRBV19 to TRBJ2-7; tentatively, D is TRBD1 (5 bases). This CDR3 comprises 15 residues. CDR1 LNHDA and CDR2 SQIVND come from the germline V gene (reference sequence). Between the trimmed V and J ends, which lost 5 bases and 3 bases, there was a span of 17 bases. DNA of the CDR3: TGTGCCAGTAGTGGCCGGGTGCAGGGCGGCTACGAGCAGTACTTC. It translates to CASSGRVQGGYEQYF.

The chain carries TRBV5-6 and TRBJ2-2; D is unresolved. The CDR3 contains 14 residues. V lost 3 bases to trimming and J lost 2 bases, with 8 bases between them. Looked up from germline, CDR1 is SGHDT and CDR2 is YYEEEE. CDR3 sequence reads: CASSYGLNTGELFF. As DNA, the CDR3 is TGTGCCAGCAGCTACGGGTTAAACACCGGGGAGCTGTTTTTT. The whole variable domain, filled in from reference TRBV5-6 and TRBJ2-2, reads DAGVTQSPTHLIKTRGQQVTLRCSPKSGHDTVSWYQQALGQGPQFIFQYYEEEERQRGNFPDRFSGHQFPNYSSELNVNALLLGDSALYLCASSYGLNTGELFFGEGSRLTVL.

The chain links TRBV6-1 to TRBJ2-5; TRBD1 agrees at 9 bases. This CDR3 is built from 14 residues. J lost 4 bases, V lost 6 bases, and 6 bases had no gene match. Germline V gene sequence: CDR1 MNHNS, CDR2 SASEGT. This chain's CDR3 is CASSGDRAGETQYF. The DNA of the CDR3 is TGTGCCAGCAGCGGGGACAGGGCTGGAGAGACCCAGTACTTC.

This clone came up a few times. The gene calls are TRBV23-1 and TRBJ2-2; D may be TRBD1 (6 bases). TRBV23-1 is marked as an open reading frame, function uncertain. The CDR3 totals 13 residues. With 8 bases removed from V and 6 bases from J, the gap between germline ends came to 13 bases. The CDR3 spells CASGSRTAGELFF. The CDR3 DNA reads as TGCGCCAGCGGGAGCCGGACAGCCGGGGAGCTGTTTTTT.

This CDR3 is CASSLDRTPYEQYF. The CDR3 nucleotides read TGCGCCAGCAGCTTGGACAGGACCCCCTACGAGCAGTACTTC. The chain joins TRBV5-1 to TRBJ2-7; D may be TRBD1 (5 bases). Germline V gives CDR1 SGHRS, CDR2 YFSETQ. This CDR3 is built from 14 residues. Trimming removed 0 bases at V and 2 bases at J, with 9 bases between.

The V gene is TRBV27, the J gene TRBJ2-7; D ambiguous. The CDR3 spans 15 residues. Germline CDR1 MNHEY, CDR2 SMNVEV (reference sequence). Deletions cut 4 bases from V and 6 bases from J, with 19 bases between. The CDR3 region is CASSSPWVVGSEQYF. The CDR3 region has the DNA TGTGCCAGCAGTTCCCCCTGGGTAGTAGGGTCCGAGCAGTACTTC.

The sample holds one count of this clone. The V gene is TRBV6-5, the J gene TRBJ2-7; tentative D call: TRBD1 (6 bases). Per the germline V gene, CDR1 is MNHEY and CDR2 is SVGAGI. Deletions cut 0 bases from V and 1 base from J, with 13 bases between. CDR3 size: 16 residues. In DNA, the CDR3 is TGTGCCAGCAGTTACTCGATACCAGGGGATTCCTACGAGCAGTACTTC. It encodes CASSYSIPGDSYEQYF.

V is TRBV5-1 and J is TRBJ2-7; 10 nucleotides line up with TRBD1. Looked up from germline, CDR1 is SGHRS and CDR2 is YFSETQ. The trim removed 0 bases at V and 5 bases at J, leaving 2 bases unmatched. This CDR3 is 14 amino acids long. CDR3 amino acids: CASSLGDRGHEQYF. The DNA of the CDR3 is TGCGCCAGCAGCTTGGGGGACAGGGGCCACGAGCAGTACTTC.